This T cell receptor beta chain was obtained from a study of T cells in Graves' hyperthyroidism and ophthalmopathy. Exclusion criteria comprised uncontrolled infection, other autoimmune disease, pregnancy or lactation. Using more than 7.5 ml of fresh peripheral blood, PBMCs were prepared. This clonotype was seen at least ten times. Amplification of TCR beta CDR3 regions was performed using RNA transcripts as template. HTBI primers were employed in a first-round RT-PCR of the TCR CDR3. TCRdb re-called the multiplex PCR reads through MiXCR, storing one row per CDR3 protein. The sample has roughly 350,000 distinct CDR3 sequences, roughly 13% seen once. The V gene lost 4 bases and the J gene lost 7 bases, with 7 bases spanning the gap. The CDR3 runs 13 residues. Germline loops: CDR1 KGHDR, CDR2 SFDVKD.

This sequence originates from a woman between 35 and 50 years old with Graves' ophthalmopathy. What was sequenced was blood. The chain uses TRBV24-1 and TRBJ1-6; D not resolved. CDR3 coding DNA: TGTGCCACCAGTGAGAACTGGAATTCACCCCTCCACTTT. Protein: CATSENWNSPLHF.